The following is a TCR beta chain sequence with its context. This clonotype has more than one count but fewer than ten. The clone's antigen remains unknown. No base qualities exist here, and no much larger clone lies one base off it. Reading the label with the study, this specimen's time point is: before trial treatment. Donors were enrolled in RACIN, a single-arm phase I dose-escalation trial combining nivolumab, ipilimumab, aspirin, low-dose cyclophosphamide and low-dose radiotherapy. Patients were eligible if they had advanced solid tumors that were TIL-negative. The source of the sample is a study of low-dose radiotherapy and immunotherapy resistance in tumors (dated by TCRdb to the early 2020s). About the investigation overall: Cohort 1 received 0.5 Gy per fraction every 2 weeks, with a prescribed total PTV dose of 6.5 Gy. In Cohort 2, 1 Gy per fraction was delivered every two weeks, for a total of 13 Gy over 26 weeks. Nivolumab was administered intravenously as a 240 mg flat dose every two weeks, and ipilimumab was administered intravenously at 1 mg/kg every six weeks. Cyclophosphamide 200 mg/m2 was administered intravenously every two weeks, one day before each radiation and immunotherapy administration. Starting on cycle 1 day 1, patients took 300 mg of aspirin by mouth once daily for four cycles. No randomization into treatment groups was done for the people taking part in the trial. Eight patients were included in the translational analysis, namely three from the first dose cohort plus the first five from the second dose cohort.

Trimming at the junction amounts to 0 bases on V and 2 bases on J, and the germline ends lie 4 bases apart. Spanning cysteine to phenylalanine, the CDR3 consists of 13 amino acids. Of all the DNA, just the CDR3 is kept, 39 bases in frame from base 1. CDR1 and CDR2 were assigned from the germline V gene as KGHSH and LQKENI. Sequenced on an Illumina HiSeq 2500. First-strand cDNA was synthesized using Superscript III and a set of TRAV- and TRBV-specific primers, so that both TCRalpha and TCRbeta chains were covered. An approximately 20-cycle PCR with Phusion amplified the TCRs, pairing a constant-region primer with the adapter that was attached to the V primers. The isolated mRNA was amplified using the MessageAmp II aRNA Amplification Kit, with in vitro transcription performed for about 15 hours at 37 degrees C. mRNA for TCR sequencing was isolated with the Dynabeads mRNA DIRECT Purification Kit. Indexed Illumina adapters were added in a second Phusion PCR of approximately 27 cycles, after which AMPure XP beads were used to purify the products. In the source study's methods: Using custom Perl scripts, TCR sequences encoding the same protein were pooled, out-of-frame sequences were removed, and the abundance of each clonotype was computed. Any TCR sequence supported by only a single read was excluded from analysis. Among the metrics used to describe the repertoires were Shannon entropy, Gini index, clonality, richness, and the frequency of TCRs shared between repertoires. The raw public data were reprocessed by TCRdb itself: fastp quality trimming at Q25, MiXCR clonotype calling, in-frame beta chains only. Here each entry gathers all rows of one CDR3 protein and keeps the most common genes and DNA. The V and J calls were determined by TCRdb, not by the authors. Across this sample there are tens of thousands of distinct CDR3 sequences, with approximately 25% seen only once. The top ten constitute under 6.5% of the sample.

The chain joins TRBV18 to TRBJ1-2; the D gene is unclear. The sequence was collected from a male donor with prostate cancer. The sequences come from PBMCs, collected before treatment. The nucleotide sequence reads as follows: TGTGCCAGCTCACCACCGGGGAACTATGGCTACACCTTC. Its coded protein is CASSPPGNYGYTF.